These T cell receptor beta chains were read from a single sample in a study of cytomegalovirus exposure and HLA in healthy donors. Here immunoSEQ multiplex PCR was the method, and the copy in TCRdb shows in-frame clones only, minus some. The sample includes approximately 240,000 clones, 80% to 90% of them seen just once. Material for sequencing was PBMCs. The receptors stem from a woman between 18 and 30 years old in good health and CMV-seronegative. The CDR3 runs from the conserved cysteine through the conserved F or W. Fields, in order: V gene, J gene, clone size, D gene, CDR3 protein, CDR3 DNA. A D gene is named only where the DNA matches it firmly. Clone size is given for some rows only: seen once, a few or many times, or a class if the clone is expanded.

v_call: TRBV30
j_call: TRBJ1-1
clone_size: .
d_call: TRBD1
cdr3_aa: CAWKGQLNTEAFF
cdr3_nt: TGTGCCTGGAAGGGACAGTTGAACACTGAAGCTTTCTTT

v_call: TRBV7-2
j_call: TRBJ1-2
clone_size: .
d_call: .
cdr3_aa: CASSFNRANYGYTF
cdr3_nt: TGTGCCAGCAGCTTTAACAGAGCTAACTATGGCTACACCTTC

v_call: TRBV5-1
j_call: TRBJ1-2
clone_size: few
d_call: .
cdr3_aa: CASSLSGDNYGYTF
cdr3_nt: TGCGCCAGCAGCTTGAGCGGGGATAACTATGGCTACACCTTC

v_call: TRBV2
j_call: TRBJ1-2
clone_size: .
d_call: .
cdr3_aa: CASSEGQGYGYTF
cdr3_nt: TGTGCCAGCAGTGAAGGTCAGGGCTATGGCTACACCTTC

v_call: TRBV4-2
j_call: TRBJ2-5
clone_size: .
d_call: .
cdr3_aa: CASSLEPGSTFQETQYF
cdr3_nt: TGTGCCAGCAGCCTCGAGCCGGGATCCACGTTCCAAGAGACCCAGTACTTC

v_call: TRBV19
j_call: TRBJ2-3
clone_size: .
d_call: TRBD1
cdr3_aa: CASSIGQASTDTQYF
cdr3_nt: TGTGCCAGTAGTATTGGACAGGCCAGCACAGATACGCAGTATTTT

v_call: TRBV30
j_call: TRBJ2-3
clone_size: .
d_call: .
cdr3_aa: CACTARGGADTQYF
cdr3_nt: TGTGCCTGTACTGCCAGGGGAGGGGCAGATACGCAGTATTTT

v_call: TRBV9
j_call: TRBJ2-2
clone_size: .
d_call: TRBD2
cdr3_aa: CASSVGEGLGSPGELFF
cdr3_nt: TGTGCCAGCAGCGTAGGGGAGGGACTAGGATCCCCCGGGGAGCTGTTTTTT

v_call: TRBV9
j_call: TRBJ1-3
clone_size: .
d_call: .
cdr3_aa: CASSDRVSGNTIYF
cdr3_nt: TGTGCCAGCAGCGACAGGGTCTCTGGAAACACCATATATTTT

v_call: TRBV19
j_call: TRBJ2-7
clone_size: .
d_call: .
cdr3_aa: CASSPSIRGDQYEQYF
cdr3_nt: TGTGCCAGTAGTCCCTCCATCAGGGGGGATCAATACGAGCAGTACTTC

v_call: TRBV29-1
j_call: TRBJ1-4
clone_size: .
d_call: TRBD1
cdr3_aa: CSVEGGQGNEKLFF
cdr3_nt: TGCAGCGTTGAAGGTGGACAGGGTAATGAAAAACTGTTTTTT

v_call: TRBV10-3
j_call: TRBJ2-2
clone_size: .
d_call: TRBD1
cdr3_aa: CAIRGQGGTGELFF
cdr3_nt: TGTGCCATCAGGGGACAGGGCGGCACCGGGGAGCTGTTTTTT

v_call: TRBV19
j_call: TRBJ1-1
clone_size: few
d_call: .
cdr3_aa: CASSIRSLREAFF
cdr3_nt: TGTGCCAGTAGTATTAGGAGTTTAAGAGAAGCTTTCTTT

v_call: TRBV7-2
j_call: TRBJ2-7
clone_size: .
d_call: TRBD1
cdr3_aa: CASSSRTGKSPYEQYF
cdr3_nt: TGTGCCAGCAGCTCCCGGACAGGGAAAAGTCCCTACGAGCAGTACTTC

v_call: TRBV4-1
j_call: TRBJ2-3
clone_size: .
d_call: .
cdr3_aa: CASSQVLGASTDTQYF
cdr3_nt: TGCGCCAGCAGCCAAGTCCTGGGGGCAAGCACAGATACGCAGTATTTT

v_call: TRBV7-2
j_call: TRBJ1-3
clone_size: .
d_call: TRBD1
cdr3_aa: CASSLLTGVPGNTIYF
cdr3_nt: TGTGCCAGCAGCTTATTAACAGGGGTACCTGGAAACACCATATATTTT

v_call: TRBV15
j_call: TRBJ2-2
clone_size: .
d_call: .
cdr3_aa: CATSPTVTGELFF
cdr3_nt: TGTGCCACCAGCCCTACGGTCACCGGGGAGCTGTTTTTT

v_call: TRBV6-4
j_call: TRBJ1-1
clone_size: .
d_call: TRBD1
cdr3_aa: CASSRTGNTEAFF
cdr3_nt: TGTGCCAGCAGTAGGACAGGAAACACTGAAGCTTTCTTT

v_call: TRBV11-2
j_call: TRBJ2-7
clone_size: .
d_call: .
cdr3_aa: CASSLDRDFSEQYF
cdr3_nt: TGTGCCAGCAGCTTAGATAGGGACTTCTCCGAGCAGTACTTC

v_call: TRBV7-9
j_call: TRBJ2-7
clone_size: .
d_call: .
cdr3_aa: CASGSGYSYEQYF
cdr3_nt: TGTGCCAGCGGGTCGGGGTACTCCTACGAGCAGTACTTC

v_call: TRBV5-4
j_call: TRBJ1-1
clone_size: few
d_call: .
cdr3_aa: CASSGAVGNTEAFF
cdr3_nt: TGTGCCAGCAGCGGAGCCGTAGGGAACACTGAAGCTTTCTTT

v_call: TRBV7-9
j_call: TRBJ2-7
clone_size: .
d_call: .
cdr3_aa: CASSLPTSYEQYF
cdr3_nt: TGTGCCAGCAGCTTGCCAACTTCCTACGAGCAGTACTTC

v_call: TRBV5-1
j_call: TRBJ2-1
clone_size: .
d_call: TRBD2
cdr3_aa: CASSSLAGGDNEQFF
cdr3_nt: TGCGCCAGCAGCTCCCTAGCGGGAGGGGACAATGAGCAGTTCTTC

v_call: TRBV5-5
j_call: TRBJ1-2
clone_size: few
d_call: .
cdr3_aa: CASSLVFQASYGYTF
cdr3_nt: TGTGCCAGCAGCTTAGTATTCCAGGCATCTTATGGCTACACCTTC

v_call: TRBV19
j_call: TRBJ1-4
clone_size: .
d_call: TRBD1
cdr3_aa: CASRDRAATNEKLFF
cdr3_nt: TGTGCCAGTAGAGACAGGGCTGCGACTAATGAAAAACTGTTTTTT

v_call: TRBV19
j_call: TRBJ2-7
clone_size: .
d_call: .
cdr3_aa: CASSIADSPYEQYF
cdr3_nt: TGTGCCAGTAGTATCGCTGACAGTCCCTACGAGCAGTACTTC

v_call: TRBV7-9
j_call: TRBJ1-5
clone_size: .
d_call: .
cdr3_aa: CASIRGGGDQPQHF
cdr3_nt: TGTGCCAGCATCCGAGGAGGGGGGGATCAGCCCCAGCATTTT

v_call: TRBV4-2
j_call: TRBJ1-2
clone_size: .
d_call: TRBD1
cdr3_aa: CASSPRDSTKNYGYTF
cdr3_nt: TGTGCCAGCAGCCCCAGGGACAGTACCAAAAACTATGGCTACACCTTC

v_call: TRBV4-1
j_call: TRBJ2-1
clone_size: .
d_call: TRBD1
cdr3_aa: CASSQSITGGMVNEQFF
cdr3_nt: TGCGCCAGCAGCCAAAGTATTACAGGGGGGATGGTCAATGAGCAGTTCTTC

v_call: TRBV5-4
j_call: TRBJ2-7
clone_size: .
d_call: .
cdr3_aa: CASSSGTPSSYEQYF
cdr3_nt: TGTGCCAGCAGCTCCGGGACACCGAGCTCCTACGAGCAGTACTTC

v_call: TRBV29-1
j_call: TRBJ2-7
clone_size: .
d_call: TRBD2
cdr3_aa: CSVGRPGTSGRAYEQYF
cdr3_nt: TGCAGCGTTGGTCGACCAGGGACTAGCGGGAGGGCCTACGAGCAGTACTTC

v_call: TRBV10-1
j_call: TRBJ2-7
clone_size: once
d_call: .
cdr3_aa: CASSEQGGPHEQYF
cdr3_nt: TGCGCCAGCAGTGAGCAGGGAGGCCCCCACGAGCAGTACTTC

v_call: TRBV5-1
j_call: TRBJ1-2
clone_size: .
d_call: .
cdr3_aa: CASTFGGIDGYTF
cdr3_nt: TGCGCCAGCACTTTCGGGGGGATCGATGGCTACACCTTC

v_call: TRBV5-1
j_call: TRBJ2-2
clone_size: few
d_call: TRBD2
cdr3_aa: CASSWASGSPLLSTGELFF
cdr3_nt: TGCGCCAGCAGCTGGGCCAGCGGGAGTCCCCTTCTATCCACCGGGGAGCTGTTTTTT

v_call: TRBV5-4
j_call: TRBJ2-6
clone_size: .
d_call: .
cdr3_aa: CASSLKSLGQSSGANVLTF
cdr3_nt: TGTGCCAGCAGCTTGAAGTCGCTCGGACAGAGCTCTGGGGCCAACGTCCTGACTTTC

v_call: TRBV4-1
j_call: TRBJ1-5
clone_size: .
d_call: TRBD1
cdr3_aa: CASSQERTGYQPQHF
cdr3_nt: TGCGCCAGCAGCCAAGAGCGGACAGGGTATCAGCCCCAGCATTTT

v_call: TRBV5-5
j_call: TRBJ2-1
clone_size: .
d_call: TRBD1
cdr3_aa: CASSGQFRGQGRNEQFF
cdr3_nt: TGTGCCAGCAGCGGCCAATTTAGAGGACAGGGTCGCAATGAGCAGTTCTTC

v_call: TRBV5-1
j_call: TRBJ1-1
clone_size: .
d_call: TRBD1
cdr3_aa: CASGTGWRSTEAFF
cdr3_nt: TGCGCCAGCGGGACAGGGTGGAGGTCCACTGAAGCTTTCTTT

v_call: TRBV6-6
j_call: TRBJ2-7
clone_size: .
d_call: TRBD1
cdr3_aa: CASTITDRGPSYEQYF
cdr3_nt: TGTGCCAGCACCATAACCGACAGGGGGCCCTCCTACGAGCAGTACTTC

v_call: TRBV6-4
j_call: TRBJ2-7
clone_size: .
d_call: .
cdr3_aa: CASSDFNSSYEQYF
cdr3_nt: TGTGCCAGCAGTGACTTTAACTCAAGCTACGAGCAGTACTTC